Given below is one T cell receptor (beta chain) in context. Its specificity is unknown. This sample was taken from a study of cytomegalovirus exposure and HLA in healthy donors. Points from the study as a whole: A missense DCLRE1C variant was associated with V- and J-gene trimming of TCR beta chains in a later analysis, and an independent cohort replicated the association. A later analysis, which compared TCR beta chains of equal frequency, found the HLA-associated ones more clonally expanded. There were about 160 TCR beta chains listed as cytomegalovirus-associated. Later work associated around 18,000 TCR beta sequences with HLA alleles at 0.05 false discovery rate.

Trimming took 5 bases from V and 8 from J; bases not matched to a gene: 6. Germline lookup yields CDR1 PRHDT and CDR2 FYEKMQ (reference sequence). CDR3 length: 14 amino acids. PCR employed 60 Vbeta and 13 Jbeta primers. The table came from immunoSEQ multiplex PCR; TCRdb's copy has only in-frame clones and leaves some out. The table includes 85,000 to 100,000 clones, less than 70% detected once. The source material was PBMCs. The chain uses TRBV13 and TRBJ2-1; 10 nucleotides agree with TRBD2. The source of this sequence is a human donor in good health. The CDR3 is CASSRAGGTYEQFF. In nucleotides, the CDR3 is TGTGCCAGCAGCAGAGCGGGGGGGACCTATGAGCAGTTCTTC.